Relative to its sample, the clone carrying this TCR beta chain is medium-sized. Its specificity is not known. The identical CDR3 is also encoded by other nucleotide sequences in the sample. Sequencing used immunoSEQ multiplex PCR; TCRdb keeps in-frame clones, though not all of them. This sample has some 530 clones, with 15% to 20% found just once. Trimming took off 2 bases at V and 5 bases at J, with 6 bases between the two ends. This CDR3 is 12 amino acids long. CDR1 is MNHEY and CDR2 is SVGAGI in the germline V gene. This sample is drawn from a study of CD4 T cell repertoires in COVID-19. Study at large: Relabeled CFSE-low cells, IL-2-expanded for around nine days, met spikes from other coronaviruses.

The study, taken as a whole, reports: Some SARS-CoV-2 clonotypes, between 7 and 25%, recurred in SARS-CoV and/or HKU1 cultures. Suggested intraclonal diversification: top SARS-CoV-2-reactive clonotypes appeared in two or three memory subsets.

The sequence was collected from a human donor who had COVID-19. The source material was memory CD4+ T cells, cultured in vitro, sampled after recovery from COVID-19. This chain joins TRBV6-5 and TRBJ1-2; no reliable D call. CDR3 protein: CASSYGRYGYTF. The CDR3, as DNA: TGTGCCAGCAGTTACGGCAGATATGGCTACACCTTC.